This TCR beta chain is from a study of blood T cells in healthy people across ages. About the study: Template switching caught about one barcoded beta molecule for each two T cells. General study findings and limits: TCR beta diversity, measured per million T cells, fell in a roughly linear way with age.

Next came a second PCR, run for about 6 to 12 cycles, which used a sample-barcoded 5' primer along with a J-beta primer mix. CDR3-containing paired-end reads numbered at least 2.5 million in each sample. TCRdb reprocessed the 5' RACE reads via MiXCR and lists one record per CDR3 protein. The data contain around 780,000 distinct CDR3 sequences, 20% to 30% of them singletons. A remark on this clonotype: The antigen remains unidentified.

The ends were cut back, 4 bases at V and 0 bases at J, with 10 bases in the middle. Germline loops: CDR1 LGHDT, CDR2 YNNKEL (reference sequence). This CDR3 is 16 amino acids long. The sample was also linked to a second study, of T cells of mothers and their children.

The material sequenced was blood. The chain is built from TRBV3-1 and TRBJ2-6; D not certain. The receptor was isolated from a boy between 10 and 17 years old in good health. CDR3 in DNA: TGTGCCAGCAGCCGCCCTCAAGTCTCTGGGGCCAACGTCCTGACTTTC. Protein product: CASSRPQVSGANVLTF.